These 14 T cell receptor beta chains were sequenced from one sample in a study of CD8 T cells in ankylosing spondylitis. Each CDR3 protein gets one entry after TCRdb re-called the 5' RACE reads with MiXCR. The data hold roughly 160,000 distinct CDR3 sequences, with 8.5% to 10% observed a single time. The sample was blood, either unsorted or a sorted T cell fraction (not recorded which). Receptor source: a female donor with ankylosing spondylitis or in good health (not recorded which).

This clonotype appeared many times. The chain uses TRBV12-3 or TRBV12-4 and TRBJ2-2; D is uncertain. The CDR3 length is 13 residues. Trimming took off 2 bases at V and 6 bases at J, with 7 bases between the two ends. CDR3 in amino acids: CASSLLLAGELFF. CDR3 in DNA: TGTGCCAGCAGTTTACTCCTCGCCGGGGAGCTGTTTTTT.

Worth noting for this clonotype: A read error may explain this, as a much larger clone is one base away. This chain connects TRBV6-5 to TRBJ2-1; D is ambiguous. The germline CDR1 and CDR2 sequences are MNHEY and SVGAGI. This CDR3 contains 13 residues. The CDR3: CTSSYSTTNEQFF. The CDR3 coding sequence is TGTACCAGCAGTTACTCGACGACCAATGAGCAGTTCTTC.

This clonotype was detected ten times or more. The J gene is TRBJ2-1, the V gene TRBV9; 7 bases align to TRBD1. The germline CDR1 and CDR2 sequences are SGDLS and YYNGEE. After removal of 0 bases from V and 5 bases from J, the junction contained 8 bases not matched to a gene. The CDR3 totals 16 residues. The CDR3, as DNA: TGTGCCAGCAGCGTAGGAGGGGGCAGGACCCACAATGAGCAGTTCTTC. Its translation: CASSVGGGRTHNEQFF.

The genes are TRBV20-1 and TRBJ2-7; 9 bases agree with TRBD2. The junction had 7 bases not matched to a gene; V was cut back by 6 bases and J by 1 base. The CDR3 consists of 14 residues. Germline V gene lookup returns CDR1 DFQATT and CDR2 SNEGSKA (reference sequence). The chain's CDR3 is CSATGTSRSYEQYF. CDR3 nucleotide sequence: TGCAGTGCAACCGGGACTAGCAGGTCCTACGAGCAGTACTTC.

This clonotype has more than one count but fewer than ten. The V call is TRBV20-1, the J call TRBJ2-1, with D perhaps TRBD1 or TRBD2 (5 bases each). Germline CDR1 reads DFQATT; CDR2 reads SNEGSKA (reference sequence). This CDR3 has 17 amino acids. V gave up 6 bases and J gave up 0 bases, with 21 bases separating them. CDR3 nucleotides: TGCAGTGCCCGTGGGGGACCCAGGGCTAGCTCCTACAATGAGCAGTTCTTC. This translates into CSARGGPRASSYNEQFF.

The chain combines TRBV27 with TRBJ2-3, with 7 positions matching TRBD1. This CDR3 comprises 11 residues. Germline lookup yields CDR1 MNHEY and CDR2 SMNVEV (reference sequence). V shed 6 bases, J shed 7 bases, and the junction held 1 base outside the gene matches. The CDR3 here is CASRQGYTQYF. Written as DNA, the CDR3 is TGTGCCAGCAGACAGGGGTATACGCAGTATTTT.

The chain recombines TRBV11-2 with TRBJ2-3; D remains ambiguous. Germline V gives CDR1 SGHAT, CDR2 FQNNGV. The CDR3 is 15 residues long. V was cut by 1 base and J by 2 bases, with 10 bases left in between. CDR3 protein: CASSLAGRPTDTQYF. The CDR3 nucleotides are TGTGCCAGCAGCTTAGCTGGTAGACCCACAGATACGCAGTATTTT.

This clonotype was detected many times. The V gene is TRBV7-9, the J gene TRBJ1-5; D is uncertain. V was cut by 1 base and J by 0 bases, with 4 bases left in between. The length of the CDR3 is 14 residues. CDR1 is SEHNR, CDR2 FQNEAQ, per germline (reference sequence). The CDR3 spells CASSLGASNQPQHF. CDR3 sequence (DNA): TGTGCCAGCAGCTTAGGAGCTAGCAATCAGCCCCAGCATTTT.

The chain recombines TRBV7-9 with TRBJ2-2, with 7 bases fitting TRBD1. Trimming took 7 bases from V and 6 from J; bases not matched to a gene: 14. Per germline, CDR1 SEHNR and CDR2 FQNEAQ (reference sequence). The CDR3 is made up of 16 amino acids. Here the CDR3 reads CASTTSGQRAPGELFF. The CDR3 bases are TGTGCCAGCACCACTTCGGGACAGAGAGCACCCGGGGAGCTGTTTTTT.

This clonotype was seen more than once but under ten times. The V call is TRBV6-5, the J call TRBJ1-2; the D gene is possibly TRBD1 (6 bases). The CDR3 runs to 16 residues. V lost 2 bases and J 5 bases, leaving 18 bases between the germline ends. Per the germline V gene, CDR1 is MNHEY and CDR2 is SVGAGI. CDR3 sequence (DNA): TGTGCCAGCAGTTACCCCCTAGGGGGAGGAAAATATGGCTACACCTTC. Translation: CASSYPLGGGKYGYTF.

This clonotype was picked up many times. The V call is TRBV6-1, the J call TRBJ2-7; tentative D call: TRBD2 (5 bases). This CDR3 is 11 amino acids long. V dropped 8 bases and J dropped 4 bases, with 9 bases sitting between them. CDR1 MNHNS and CDR2 SASEGT come from the germline V gene. Here the CDR3 DNA reads TGTGCCAGCGAAGGACTTTACGAGCAGTACTTC. This codes for CASEGLYEQYF.

The rearrangement uses TRBV5-5 and TRBJ2-5; TRBD2 matches 10 bases. Germline V lookup: CDR1 SGHKS, CDR2 YYEKEE (reference sequence). V trimming: 1 base; J trimming: 0 bases; junction bases outside the gene matches: 3. The CDR3 consists of 16 residues. The CDR3 sequence: CASSLNSGRYQETQYF. The CDR3 region has the DNA TGTGCCAGCAGCTTGAATAGCGGGAGGTACCAAGAGACCCAGTACTTC.

The gene calls are TRBV7-8 and TRBJ1-5; maybe TRBD1 (6 bases). CDR1 and CDR2 (germline): SGHVS, FQNEAQ. This CDR3 spans 15 amino acids. V lost 5 bases and J lost 1, with 12 bases in between. DNA for the CDR3: TGTGCCAGCAGCGGAACAGGGTCCAGCAATCAGCCCCAGCATTTT. Its translation is CASSGTGSSNQPQHF.

This clonotype was detected ten times or more. The CDR3 sequence is CASSLVAGDLDTQYF. The DNA of the CDR3 is TGTGCCAGCAGTTTAGTTGCGGGAGACTTAGATACGCAGTATTTT. V and J are TRBV12-3 or TRBV12-4 and TRBJ2-3; 7 bases fit TRBD2. The V gene end was trimmed by 1 base and the J gene end by 5 bases; junction bases not matched to a gene: 6. The CDR3 totals 15 residues.